These T cell receptor beta chains were read from a single sample in a study of long-term antiretroviral therapy in people with HIV. Sequencing used immunoSEQ multiplex PCR; TCRdb keeps in-frame clones, though not all of them. Among nearly 20,000 clones, around three quarters were seen once, and the ten largest hold about 10%. The source material was unsorted PBMCs, sampled 0.2 years after starting antiretroviral therapy. The receptors were gathered from a woman in her forties with HIV. The CDR3 runs from the conserved cysteine through the conserved F or W. The order of the fields is D gene, J gene, V gene, clone size, CDR3 protein, CDR3 DNA. D genes are given only for firm matches. Not every row has a clone size; where given, it reads once, few, many or a size class.

NA,TRBJ2-3,TRBV6-5,NA,CASSYSRLQVGDTQYF,TGTGCCAGCAGTTACTCCAGACTCCAAGTCGGAGATACGCAGTATTTT
TRBD2,TRBJ2-3,TRBV2,few,CASNRLAGTDTQYF,TGTGCCAGCAATCGACTAGCGGGGACCGATACGCAGTATTTT
NA,TRBJ2-1,TRBV12-5,NA,CASGRPTSSYNEQFF,TGTGCTAGTGGCCGCCCCACGAGCTCCTACAATGAGCAGTTCTTC
TRBD2,TRBJ2-5,TRBV18,NA,CASSPREGETQYF,TGTGCCAGCTCACCCAGGGAGGGGGAGACCCAGTACTTC
TRBD1,TRBJ1-2,TRBV27,NA,CASSLSGGQSLSYTF,TGTGCCAGCAGTTTATCGGGGGGACAGAGCTTGAGCTACACCTTC
TRBD1,TRBJ2-7,TRBV27,NA,CASSLDGTGGREQYF,TGTGCCAGCAGTTTGGACGGGACAGGGGGTCGGGAGCAGTACTTC
TRBD1,TRBJ1-1,TRBV5-8,NA,CASSLRQGKSLGEAFF,TGTGCCAGCAGCCTGCGACAGGGAAAGAGTCTAGGAGAAGCTTTCTTT
TRBD2,TRBJ2-3,TRBV4-2,NA,CASSQDPGGGSRTDTQYF,TGTGCCAGCAGCCAAGACCCGGGAGGGGGTAGTCGCACAGATACGCAGTATTTT
TRBD1,TRBJ1-2,TRBV12-5,few,CASGPTGDYGYTF,TGTGCTAGTGGGCCTACAGGGGACTATGGCTACACCTTC
TRBD2,TRBJ2-1,TRBV2,few,CASLKGSGTSRYEQFF,TGTGCCAGCCTGAAGGGGTCCGGGACTAGTAGGTATGAGCAGTTCTTC
TRBD1,TRBJ2-7,TRBV6-1,NA,CASSVGTGSSYEQYF,TGTGCCAGCAGTGTTGGGACAGGGAGCTCCTACGAGCAGTACTTC
NA,TRBJ2-7,TRBV10-1,NA,CASSDQGLYEQYF,TGCGCCAGCAGTGACCAGGGTTTGTACGAGCAGTACTTC
TRBD1,TRBJ1-5,TRBV7-2,few,CASSKGARGYSNQPQHF,TGTGCCAGCAGCAAGGGGGCGAGGGGTTATAGCAATCAGCCCCAGCATTTT
TRBD2,TRBJ2-7,TRBV5-1,NA,CASSPGTTSGSGVYEQYF,TGCGCCAGCAGCCCCGGTACGACTAGCGGGAGCGGCGTTTACGAGCAGTACTTC
NA,TRBJ1-2,TRBV27,NA,CASSRLANYGYTF,TGTGCCAGCAGCCGCCTAGCTAACTATGGCTACACCTTC
NA,TRBJ1-3,TRBV5-6,NA,CASSDGTPSGNTIYF,TGTGCCAGCAGCGACGGGACACCCTCTGGAAACACCATATATTTT
TRBD2,TRBJ2-5,TRBV7-2,NA,CASSLPSGGPQETQYF,TGTGCCAGCAGCTTACCCAGCGGGGGACCCCAAGAGACCCAGTACTTC
NA,TRBJ1-5,TRBV28,NA,CASSSSNSNQPQHF,TGTGCCAGCAGTTCCTCAAATAGCAATCAGCCCCAGCATTTT
NA,TRBJ1-3,TRBV19,few,CASSSWGYSGNTIYF,TGTGCCAGTAGTAGTTGGGGATACTCTGGAAACACCATATATTTT
NA,TRBJ1-2,TRBV27,NA,CASSLWGEPERNGYTF,TGTGCCAGCAGTTTATGGGGCGAACCAGAGAGGAATGGCTACACCTTC
TRBD2,TRBJ2-5,TRBV4-1,NA,CASSQSSGGYQETQYF,TGCGCCAGCAGCCAGTCTAGCGGGGGGTACCAAGAGACCCAGTACTTC
TRBD2,TRBJ2-3,TRBV19,once,CASTQSGGRSTDTQYF,TGTGCCAGTACCCAGAGCGGGGGGCGGAGCACAGATACGCAGTATTTT